These 23 T cell receptor beta chains were all obtained from the same sample, sequenced in a study of monozygotic twins with inflammatory bowel disease. After re-calling the 5' RACE reads, TCRdb lists one entry per CDR3 protein, DNA absent. The sample includes some 100,000 distinct CDR3 sequences. The sample taken for sequencing was blood. Receptors were obtained from a human donor with ulcerative colitis or Crohn's disease, or a healthy co-twin of an affected twin (not recorded which).

This chain connects TRBV5-1 to TRBJ1-5; absent DNA, TCRdb's TRBD1 call cannot be checked. The CDR3 is 14 amino acids. The V gene's germline CDR1 is SGHRS and CDR2 YFSETQ. The CDR3 loop is CASSQGTGDQPQHF. Full variable domain (rest looked up from reference TRBV5-1 and TRBJ1-5): KAGVTQTPRYLIKTRGQQVTLSCSPISGHRSVSWYQQTPGQGLQFLFEYFSETQRNKGNFPGRFSGRQFSNSRSEMNVSTLELGDSALYLCASSQGTGDQPQHFGDGTRLSIL.

This chain uses TRBV29-1 with TRBJ2-5. The germline V gene has CDR1 SQVTM and CDR2 ANQGSEA. CDR3 length: 11 residues. CDR3 residues: CSVDSWETQYF.

J is TRBJ2-1 and V is TRBV12-3 or TRBV12-4; TCRdb's D call, TRBD2, is unchecked because there is no DNA. CDR3 length: 18 amino acids. The CDR3 region is CASRTRDRSLGSYNEQFF.

The gene calls are TRBV20-1 and TRBJ2-3; TCRdb calls TRBD1, which cannot be checked without DNA. Germline CDR1 is DFQATT and CDR2 is SNEGSKA (reference sequence). This CDR3 comprises 15 residues. CDR3: CSANFGGASTDTQYF.

The chain has TRBV7-8 and TRBJ2-1. Per germline, CDR1 SGHVS and CDR2 FQNEAQ. CDR3 length equals 15 residues. This CDR3 reads CASSYEGGAYNEQFF.

This chain links TRBV7-3 with TRBJ1-1; no DNA is available, so the TRBD1 call from TCRdb remains unchecked. This CDR3 is built from 15 residues. Germline assignment: CDR1 SGHTA and CDR2 FQGTGA. The CDR3 loop reads CASSLYQAPNTEAFF.

This sequence joins TRBV2 and TRBJ1-6; TCRdb returns TRBD1, unconfirmable since there is no DNA. CDR1 and CDR2 from the germline V gene are SNHLY and FYNNEI. The CDR3 runs 16 residues. The CDR3: CASSEDRGALNSPLHF.

CDR3 residues: CASSPGDQGSAFF. The rearrangement uses TRBV18 and TRBJ1-1; no DNA is available, so the TRBD1 call from TCRdb remains unchecked. CDR3 length equals 13 residues. From germline, CDR1 is KGHSH and CDR2 LQKENI.

J is TRBJ1-2 and V is TRBV12-3 or TRBV12-4; the D call from TCRdb, TRBD1, cannot be confirmed without DNA. This CDR3 is built from 18 residues. CDR3 region: CASNSGRLGSLHYYGYTF.

The CDR3 spells CASSPRRVDTDTQYF. The genes are TRBV6-1 and TRBJ2-3; TCRdb gives TRBD2 as the D gene, but with no DNA this cannot be confirmed. The CDR3 loop spans 15 amino acids. CDR1 MNHNS and CDR2 SASEGT come from the germline V gene.

The rearrangement links TRBV5-5 to TRBJ1-6; TCRdb lists TRBD1, though no DNA is available to test this call. This CDR3 region has 16 residues. The germline V gene encodes CDR1 SGHKS and CDR2 YYEKEE (reference sequence). The CDR3 protein is CASSLIGGIYNSPLHF.

This chain uses TRBV19 with TRBJ1-5. From germline, CDR1 is LNHDA and CDR2 SQIVND (reference sequence). CDR3 length: 14 amino acids. The chain's CDR3 is CASSTAGWDQPQHF.

The rearrangement joins TRBV29-1 to TRBJ1-1; the D call from TCRdb, TRBD1, cannot be confirmed without DNA. CDR3 length equals 12 residues. Germline V gives CDR1 SQVTM, CDR2 ANQGSEA. This CDR3 is CSVGKGDTEAFF. Combining the CDR3 with reference TRBV29-1 and TRBJ1-1 gives the whole variable domain SAVISQKPSRDICQRGTSLTIQCQVDSQVTMMFWYRQQPGQSLTLIATANQGSEATYESGFVIDKFPISRPNLTFSTLTVSNMSPEDSSIYLCSVGKGDTEAFFGQGTRLTVV.

The CDR3 sequence is CASSAGTGWGDTQYF. The J gene is TRBJ2-3, the V gene TRBV18; TCRdb names TRBD1, which stays unverified in the absence of DNA. This CDR3 has 15 residues. Germline lookup yields CDR1 KGHSH and CDR2 LQKENI.

The chain employs TRBV11-3 and TRBJ2-1. The germline CDR1 and CDR2 sequences are SGHNT and YENEEA. This CDR3 spans 12 amino acids. CDR3 sequence: CASSLDWAEQFF. The whole variable domain, remainder taken from reference TRBV11-3 and TRBJ2-1, is EAGVVQSPRYKIIEKKQPVAFWCNPISGHNTLYWYLQNLGQGPELLIRYENEEAVDDSQLPKDRFSAERLKGVDSTLKIQPAELGDSAVYLCASSLDWAEQFFGPGTRLTVL.

This chain joins TRBV30 and TRBJ1-1; TCRdb reports TRBD1, a call that lacks DNA to check it against. CDR1 is GTSNPN, CDR2 SVGIG, per germline (reference sequence). The CDR3 runs 13 residues. CDR3 loop: CAWSPPMYDGAFF. Using reference TRBV30 and TRBJ1-1 for the parts outside the CDR3, the full variable domain is SQTIHQWPATLVQPVGSPLSLECTVEGTSNPNLYWYRQAAGRGLQLLFYSVGIGQISSEVPQNLSASRPQDRQFILSSKKLLLSDSGFYLCAWSPPMYDGAFFGQGTRLTVV.

This chain uses TRBV13 with TRBJ2-3; TCRdb outputs TRBD1, but without DNA this stays unchecked. Germline CDR1 PRHDT, CDR2 FYEKMQ (reference sequence). The length of the CDR3 is 16 residues. The CDR3 spells CASSMGRTRSTDTQYF.

V is TRBV5-1 and J is TRBJ2-5; TCRdb's D call, TRBD1, is unchecked because there is no DNA. Germline-derived CDR1 and CDR2 are SGHRS and YFSETQ. The CDR3 is made up of 14 amino acids. The CDR3 here is CASSEGTVQETQYF.

This chain joins TRBV4-2 and TRBJ1-6. The CDR3 totals 15 residues. The germline V gene encodes CDR1 LGHNA and CDR2 YNFKEQ. CDR3 protein: CASSQDTAGYSPLHF.

The CDR3 sequence is CATSRVQGIADTQYF. This chain uses TRBV15 with TRBJ2-3; as DNA is missing, the TRBD1 call by TCRdb cannot be tested. Germline CDR1 is LNHNV and CDR2 is YYDKDF (reference sequence). The CDR3 contains 15 residues.

The chain is built from TRBV18 and TRBJ1-1; TCRdb picks TRBD1, but there is no DNA to check that call. Germline CDR1 is KGHSH and CDR2 is LQKENI. This CDR3 has 16 residues. CDR3 amino acids: CASSPGGAPRGTEAFF.

The chain links TRBV19 to TRBJ2-5. CDR3 length: 13 residues. The germline V gene encodes CDR1 LNHDA and CDR2 SQIVND (reference sequence). CDR3 amino acids: CASSIGDQETQYF.

V and J are TRBV20-1 and TRBJ2-1; lacking DNA, the TRBD1 call made by TCRdb goes unchecked. There are 11 residues in the CDR3. From germline, CDR1 is DFQATT and CDR2 SNEGSKA (reference sequence). The CDR3: CSASRGSEQFF.